The 14 T cell receptor beta chains reported below all come from one sample, sequenced in a study of CD8 T cells in Susac syndrome. Reverse transcription of about 0.5 to 1 ug RNA was carried out with random hexamers. Each CDR3 protein gets one entry after TCRdb re-called the immunoSEQ multiplex PCR reads with MiXCR. The sample includes hundreds of thousands of distinct CDR3 sequences, less than 95% of them seen just once. Sequencing was carried out using CD4+ T cells from PBMCs. These receptor sequences come from a human donor with Susac syndrome.

The rearrangement links TRBV30 to TRBJ1-1, with D unclear. Germline V gene lookup returns CDR1 GTSNPN and CDR2 SVGIG (reference sequence). Trimming pared 0 bases from V and 1 base from J, leaving 6 bases between. This CDR3 comprises 13 residues. The CDR3 coding sequence is TGTGCCTGGAGTGTTTGGCAGAACACTGAAGCTTTCTTT. This encodes CAWSVWQNTEAFF.

This sequence joins TRBV5-1 and TRBJ1-2, with D possibly matching TRBD1 (6 bases). Deletions cut 0 bases from V and 2 bases from J, with 8 bases between. Germline V gene data show CDR1 as SGHRS and CDR2 as YFSETQ. This CDR3 contains 14 residues. The DNA for the CDR3 is TGCGCCAGCAGCTTGGGGGACATAAACTATGGCTACACCTTC. It codes for CASSLGDINYGYTF.

The V call is TRBV19, the J call TRBJ2-7; no clear D gene. Germline loops: CDR1 LNHDA, CDR2 SQIVND (reference sequence). The CDR3 is made up of 14 amino acids. The V end lost 1 base, the J end lost 2 bases, and 9 bases lay between the germline ends. This CDR3 is CASSIVGRPYEQYF. Here the CDR3 DNA reads TGTGCCAGTAGTATAGTCGGCAGGCCCTACGAGCAGTACTTC.

The chain recombines TRBV7-9 with TRBJ2-5; D is unclear. This CDR3 is 14 amino acids long. The V gene's germline CDR1 is SEHNR and CDR2 FQNEAQ (reference sequence). V was shortened by 1 base and J by 5 bases, with 11 bases between the two germline ends. In nucleotides, the CDR3 is TGTGCCAGCAGCTTAGTGGCGGAAGGGGAGACCCAGTACTTC. This translates into CASSLVAEGETQYF.

The CDR3 DNA follows: TGCGCCAGCAGCCAAGTTACGGACAGAACGAGCTCCTATAATTCACCCCTCCACTTT. Its protein product is CASSQVTDRTSSYNSPLHF. This chain links TRBV4-3 with TRBJ1-6, with D tentatively TRBD1 (6 bases). This CDR3 spans 19 amino acids. Germline V gene lookup returns CDR1 LGHNA and CDR2 YSLEER. V was shortened by 1 base and J by 0 bases, with 16 bases between the two germline ends.

The CDR3 sequence: CASTKTPYEQYF. Here the CDR3 DNA reads TGTGCCAGCACCAAGACACCCTACGAGCAGTACTTC. This chain uses TRBV28 with TRBJ2-7, with D hard to call. The CDR3 runs 12 residues. CDR1 is MDHEN and CDR2 is SYDVKM in the germline V gene. V was shortened by 7 bases and J by 2 bases, with 9 bases between the two germline ends.

The rearrangement joins TRBV20-1 to TRBJ2-5, with D possibly matching TRBD2 (5 bases). V was trimmed by 1 base and J by 5 bases, leaving 11 bases between them. Germline V gene data show CDR1 as DFQATT and CDR2 as SNEGSKA (reference sequence). The CDR3 length is 13 residues. Written as DNA, the CDR3 is TGCAGTGCTAGAGGCCTAGCTGGCGAGACCCAGTACTTC. This encodes CSARGLAGETQYF.

The genes are TRBV5-1 and TRBJ2-5; 9 nucleotides align to TRBD1. V trimming: 5 bases; J trimming: 3 bases; junction bases outside the gene matches: 5. The CDR3 is 14 amino acids. CDR1 and CDR2 from the germline V gene are SGHRS and YFSETQ. This CDR3 reads CASSLTGGEETQYF. In DNA, the CDR3 is TGCGCCAGCAGTTTAACAGGGGGCGAAGAGACCCAGTACTTC.

The gene calls are TRBV30 and TRBJ2-5; perhaps TRBD2 as D (7 bases). This CDR3 region has 13 residues. V shed 2 bases and J shed 5 bases, with 12 bases lying between them. In germline, CDR1 is GTSNPN, CDR2 SVGIG (reference sequence). CDR3 residues: CAWSSGGRETQYF. CDR3 coding DNA: TGTGCCTGGAGTTCCGGGGGGCGGGAGACCCAGTACTTC. Drawing the rest from reference TRBV30 and TRBJ2-5, the complete variable domain is SQTIHQWPATLVQPVGSPLSLECTVEGTSNPNLYWYRQAAGRGLQLLFYSVGIGQISSEVPQNLSASRPQDRQFILSSKKLLLSDSGFYLCAWSSGGRETQYFGPGTRLLVL.

The chain couples TRBV18 to TRBJ2-6; a weak D match, TRBD1 (6 bases). The V gene lost 3 bases and the J gene lost 0 bases, with 9 bases spanning the gap. This CDR3 spans 16 amino acids. CDR1 and CDR2 (germline): KGHSH, LQKENI. The CDR3 here is CASSPGHPSGANVLTF. In nucleotides, the CDR3 is TGTGCCAGCTCACCGGGACACCCCTCTGGGGCCAACGTCCTGACTTTC.

The chain uses TRBV28 and TRBJ2-3; 10 bases are a match to TRBD2. Germline V CDR1 and CDR2: MDHEN, SYDVKM. The V segment lost 2 bases and the J segment 6 bases; nucleotides outside the gene matches: 8. The CDR3 sequence is 16 residues long. In nucleotides, the CDR3 is TGTGCCAGCAGTTTAACAGCGGGGGGGGTCGGGGATACGCAGTATTTT. Its protein is CASSLTAGGVGDTQYF.

The CDR3 loop is CACSQGGEQYF. The DNA of the CDR3 is TGTGCCTGCTCCCAGGGCGGGGAGCAGTACTTC. This chain links TRBV30 with TRBJ2-7, with D possibly called TRBD1 or TRBD2 (5 bases each). The CDR3 consists of 11 residues. CDR1 and CDR2 from the germline V gene are GTSNPN and SVGIG (reference sequence). Deletions cut 6 bases from V and 7 bases from J, with 13 bases between.

This chain connects TRBV10-3 to TRBJ1-2, with 9 bases lining up with TRBD1. V shed 2 bases, J shed 6 bases, and the junction held 7 bases outside the gene matches. The CDR3 covers 15 residues. Per germline, CDR1 ENHRY and CDR2 SYGVKD. CDR3: CAISEGRTGVDGYTF. The CDR3 nucleotides read TGTGCCATCAGTGAGGGAAGGACAGGGGTCGATGGCTACACCTTC.

The chain employs TRBV12-3 or TRBV12-4 and TRBJ2-7, with a tentative D call TRBD1 (6 bases). The CDR3 has 15 residues. Deletions cut 4 bases from V and 3 bases from J, with 16 bases between. The CDR3 loop reads CASSSSTGSIYEQYF. For the CDR3, the DNA is TGTGCCAGCAGTTCCTCAACAGGGTCTATCTACGAGCAGTACTTC.